A single sample is the source of the 20 T cell receptor beta chains below, sequenced in a study of T cells in women clearing cervical HPV infection (dated by TCRdb to 2016 to 2019). Library construction relied on the immunoSEQ multiplex PCR assay. Here the immuneACCESS table is served through TCRdb, limited to in-frame sequences with V and J called. Missing clones are a known gap in these copies; in checked studies unresolved V genes cover under half, and the rest lacks a known reason. The sample's records list over 30,000 clones. The top ten clonotypes cover approximately 1.5% of the sample. The specimen sequenced was blood buffy coat. All receptors come from a woman between 18 and 69 years old with a cervical HPV16 infection that either progressed to CIN3+ or cleared (not recorded which).

In regard to this clone: One junction end does not reproduce the germline sequence, and a read error may be involved. With the read ending 3 residues before the CDR3 end, the germline J gene is used to fill in that end. The chain has TRBV4-1 and TRBJ1-5; 9 bases agree with TRBD1. The CDR3 runs to 16 residues. Germline V CDR1 and CDR2: MGHRA, YSYEKL. Incomplete CDR3 DNA: TGCACCAGCAGCCAACGGGACAGGGTTTCGGGTCAGCCC. It yields the protein CTSSQRDRVSGQP. The full CDR3 is CTSSQRDRVSGQPQHF.

Remarks on this clone: The CDR3 end lies 3 residues beyond the end of the read and is filled in from the germline J gene. The chain combines TRBV7-8 with TRBJ2-7; 9 nucleotides match TRBD2. The CDR3 sequence is 13 residues long. V lost 8 bases and J lost 5; bases outside the gene matches: 7. Germline CDR1 reads SGHVS; CDR2 reads FQNEAQ. CDR3: CASAGGGANEQYF. The sequenced part of the CDR3 DNA is TGTGCCAGCGCGGGCGGGGGGGCCAACGAG.

According to its frequency, this clone is medium-sized. The read terminates 3 residues before the CDR3 end, so the remaining end is supplied by the germline J gene. The V and J genes are TRBV7-8 and TRBJ2-3, with no clear D. The germline gives CDR1 SGHVS, CDR2 FQNEAQ. Trimming cost V 1 base and J 0 bases, with 5 bases left between them. This CDR3 comprises 14 residues. The CDR3 DNA, read in part, is TGTGCCAGCAGCTTAGTCCGGAGCACAGATACG. Amino acid sequence: CASSLVRSTDT. Given in full, the CDR3 is CASSLVRSTDTQYF.

Of note for this clone: The CDR3 end is not reached by the read, which stops 3 residues before it; the germline J gene fills it in. The gene calls are TRBV5-1 and TRBJ2-1; TRBD2 aligns across 10 bases. This CDR3 contains 17 residues. CDR1 SGHRS and CDR2 YFSETQ come from the germline V gene. Unmatched junction bases numbered 11, after V lost 3 bases and J lost 5 bases. The CDR3 sequence: CASSSTLSGGAHNEQFF. CDR3 DNA, as far as it was read: TGCGCCAGCAGCTCCACACTAAGCGGGGGGGCCCACAATGAG.

Points on this clone: The CDR3 goes on 3 residues after the read ends, and that part is filled in from the germline J gene. The genes are TRBV6-1 and TRBJ1-1; a weak D match, TRBD1 (5 bases). The CDR3 has 14 residues. Germline V gene lookup returns CDR1 MNHNS and CDR2 SASEGT. V lost 3 bases and J 1 base, leaving 9 bases between the germline ends. The CDR3: CASSDGGGNTEAFF. The CDR3 bases that were read are TGTGCCAGCAGTGATGGGGGGGGGAACACTGAA.

The sequenced part of the CDR3 DNA is TGTGCCAGCAGCTCGGACAGGGGGTTCTACAATGAG. Its protein product is CASSSDRGFYNE. The entire CDR3 reads CASSSDRGFYNEQFF. The J gene is TRBJ2-1, the V gene TRBV5-5, with 10 bases identical to TRBD1. The read finishes 3 residues shy of the CDR3 end, and the germline J gene is used to complete it. J lost 3 bases, V lost 3 bases, and 3 bases had no gene match. This CDR3 is built from 15 residues. CDR1 SGHKS and CDR2 YYEKEE come from the germline V gene (reference sequence).

As concerns this clone: The DNA ends 3 residues before the CDR3 does, and the rest of the CDR3 is filled in from the germline J gene. The chain joins TRBV14 to TRBJ1-6; 10 bases map to TRBD1. The junction had 0 bases not matched to a gene; V was cut back by 3 bases and J by 7 bases. The length of the CDR3 is 14 residues. Germline CDR1 reads SGHDN; CDR2 reads FVKESK. The CDR3 loop reads CASSQDRGNSPLHF. CDR3 DNA, as far as it was read: TGTGCCAGCAGCCAGGACAGGGGGAATTCACCC.

Details on this clone: With the read ending 3 residues before the CDR3 end, the germline J gene is used to fill in that end. The chain combines TRBV5-1 with TRBJ2-3; 7 nucleotides line up with TRBD2. Per germline, CDR1 SGHRS and CDR2 YFSETQ. The length of the CDR3 is 15 residues. Losses at the gene ends were 5 bases for V and 1 base for J; bases not matched to a gene: 7. The CDR3 sequence is CASSGVRGGTDTQYF. The CDR3 bases that were read are TGCGCCAGCAGTGGGGTACGGGGGGGCACAGATACG.

In regard to this clone: The read terminates 3 residues ahead of where the CDR3 ends, so the germline J gene completes it. The V call is TRBV5-6, the J call TRBJ2-3; D call uncertain. Germline V lookup: CDR1 SGHDT, CDR2 YYEEEE. The CDR3 has 13 amino acids. The V end was cut by 2 bases, the J end by 5 bases, with 9 bases between. The sequenced part of the CDR3 DNA is TGTGCCAGCAGCTTTGGCCGTGGAGATACG. Protein: CASSFGRGDT. The whole CDR3 reads CASSFGRGDTQYF.

For this clone: The read halts 3 residues ahead of the CDR3 end, with the missing end drawn from the germline J gene. V gene TRBV20-1 combines with J gene TRBJ2-5, with 12 positions matching TRBD2. The V and J ends lost 6 bases and 5 bases, in that order; junction bases with no gene match: 13. Per the germline V gene, CDR1 is DFQATT and CDR2 is SNEGSKA (reference sequence). The CDR3 covers 16 residues. CDR3 DNA (partial): TGCAGTGCCTCGACTAGCGGGAGTCGGGGTGGGGAGACC. It translates to CSASTSGSRGGET. The entire CDR3 protein reads CSASTSGSRGGETQYF.

In regard to this clone: The read falls 3 residues short of the CDR3 end, and the missing part is taken from the germline J gene. This sequence joins TRBV19 and TRBJ2-7; 7 bases match TRBD1. Germline V gene sequence: CDR1 LNHDA, CDR2 SQIVND (reference sequence). The CDR3 has 16 amino acids. V gave up 3 bases and J gave up 0 bases; unmatched junction bases: 8. The CDR3 DNA, read in part, is TGTGCCAGTAGTATGCGGACAGGCTCAGGCTCCTACGAG. Translation: CASSMRTGSGSYE. The whole CDR3 reads CASSMRTGSGSYEQYF. The full variable domain, in which reference TRBV19 and TRBJ2-7 provide the parts outside the CDR3, is DGGITQSPKYLFRKEGQNVTLSCEQNLNHDAMYWYRQDPGQGLRLIYYSQIVNDFQKGDIAEGYSVSREKKESFPLTVTSAQKNPTAFYLCASSMRTGSGSYEQYFGPGTRLTVT.

As for this clone: The read gets to within 3 residues of the CDR3 end, and the germline J gene fills in the rest. The chain links TRBV2 to TRBJ2-2, with 11 bases identical to TRBD2. The CDR3 runs to 15 residues. Losses at the gene ends were 8 bases for V and 1 base for J; bases not matched to a gene: 3. Germline CDR1 and CDR2: SNHLY and FYNNEI. The sequenced part of the CDR3 DNA is TGTGCCAGCGGCCTAGCGGGGGGGAACACCGGGGAG. Protein: CASGLAGGNTGE. The entire CDR3 protein reads CASGLAGGNTGELFF.

On this clone itself: The read terminates 3 residues before the CDR3 end, so the remaining end is supplied by the germline J gene. The rearrangement joins TRBV2 to TRBJ1-2, with a weak D call TRBD1 (6 bases). CDR1 and CDR2 (germline): SNHLY, FYNNEI. CDR3 size: 19 residues. The CDR3 here is CASSNSGASGGTSYNDYTF. CDR3 DNA, as far as it was read: TGTGCCAGCAGCAATTCCGGGGCTAGCGGGGGCACCTCCTACAATGAC.

Of note for this clone: The CDR3 is cut off 3 residues early in the read; its end comes from the germline J gene. The chain carries TRBV5-1 and TRBJ2-3; D perhaps matches TRBD2 (7 bases). The CDR3 has 15 residues. Trimming took off 0 bases at V and 6 bases at J, with 14 bases between the two ends. Germline CDR1 reads SGHRS; CDR2 reads YFSETQ. The CDR3: CASSLAGGGGDTQYF. The CDR3 DNA, read in part, is TGCGCCAGCAGCTTGGCTGGCGGGGGCGGGGATACG.

Remarks on this clone: The DNA ends 3 residues before the CDR3 does, and the rest of the CDR3 is filled in from the germline J gene. The sample holds other DNA sequences that translate to the same CDR3. The chain joins TRBV30 to TRBJ1-2; 8 nucleotides line up with TRBD1. Germline V CDR1 and CDR2: GTSNPN, SVGIG (reference sequence). The CDR3 runs 14 residues. Germline trimming cut 5 bases from V and 4 bases from J; bases unmatched to any gene: 9. CDR3 DNA, as far as it was read: TGTGCCTGGGCTAAACCAGGGGGCGGCTATGGC. It yields the protein CAWAKPGGGYG. The whole CDR3 region reads CAWAKPGGGYGYTF.

On this clone itself: Read sequence stops 3 residues before the CDR3 end, and the germline J gene provides the missing end. J is TRBJ2-5 and V is TRBV29-1; a weak D match, TRBD2 (7 bases). The CDR3 has 16 residues. The germline V gene has CDR1 SQVTM and CDR2 ANQGSEA. The CDR3 DNA, read in part, is TGCAGCGTTGAAGCTAAGGGGGGGTGGCAAACAGATACC. Translating it yields CSVEAKGGWQTDT. In full, the CDR3 is CSVEAKGGWQTDTQYF.

About this clone: The CDR3 is cut off 3 residues early in the read; its end comes from the germline J gene. The gene calls are TRBV5-1 and TRBJ2-3; 7 positions match TRBD2. Germline V gene data show CDR1 as SGHRS and CDR2 as YFSETQ. This CDR3 comprises 15 residues. CDR3: CASSLEGGVGETQYF. CDR3 DNA (partial): TGCGCCAGCAGCTTGGAGGGAGGGGTAGGAGAGACG.

Turning to this clone: The read stops 3 residues short of the end of the CDR3; the missing end is completed from the germline J gene. The chain couples TRBV3-1 (or the pseudogene TRBV3-2) to TRBJ2-3; 8 bases fit TRBD2. The CDR3 has 15 residues. Germline lookup yields CDR1 LGHDT and CDR2 YNNKEL (reference sequence). V shed 4 bases, J shed 5 bases, and the junction held 8 bases outside the gene matches. The DNA read from the CDR3 is TGTGCCAGCAGCCTTACCGGGGGGGCCGGAGATACG. The encoded protein is CASSLTGGAGDT. The entire CDR3 sequence reads CASSLTGGAGDTQYF.

With respect to this clone: The read terminates 3 residues ahead of where the CDR3 ends, so the germline J gene completes it. J is TRBJ2-1 and V is TRBV12-3 or TRBV12-4; TRBD1 agrees at 7 bases. This CDR3 spans 18 amino acids. V shed 5 bases and J 3 bases; nucleotides not matched to a gene: 16. The CDR3 sequence: CASSPSGSTGQLYNEQFF. The DNA read from the CDR3 is TGTGCCAGCAGTCCGAGCGGCTCGACAGGGCAGCTCTACAATGAG.

As for this clone: The DNA ends 3 residues before the CDR3 does, and the rest of the CDR3 is filled in from the germline J gene. The identical CDR3 is also encoded by other nucleotide sequences in the sample. The chain has TRBV18 and TRBJ2-3; 9 nucleotides line up with TRBD2. The germline V gene encodes CDR1 KGHSH and CDR2 LQKENI. This CDR3 has 17 residues. Trimming cost V 3 bases and J 3 bases; bases outside gene matches: 10. The part of the CDR3 DNA that was read is TGTGCCAGCTCACCCCCCGGCGGGGGGGCCGGGACAGATACG. Translating gives CASSPPGGGAGTDT. The full CDR3 sequence reads CASSPPGGGAGTDTQYF.